Listed below are T cell receptor beta chains from one sample, sequenced in a study of blood T cell repertoires in COVID-19. Assay used: immunoSEQ multiplex PCR; TCRdb lists only in-frame clones, some missing. The table records around 100,000 clones, just over 90% of them present only once. The sequenced material came from peripheral blood. The origin of the receptors is a man in his fifties or sixties with acute or convalescent COVID-19. CDR3s leave out the opening cysteine and the closing phenylalanine or tryptophan. Rows may omit the clone size; those that give it use once, few, many or a size class.

TRBV5-1 | . | 12 | ASSLSGRMDTQY
TRBV5-1 | . | 14 | ASSFSRDYNTGELF
TRBV2 | . | 13 | ASGNPGQPIGELF
TRBV6-5 | once | 13 | ASSSLAQGAGTQY
TRBV29-1 | . | 13 | SVVRDRGFQETQY
TRBV5-6 | . | 12 | ASSLGASTDGYT
TRBV4-2 | . | 14 | ASSQEASGNLKTQY
TRBV15 | . | 15 | ATSREGQGSFNSPLH
TRBV30 | . | 11 | AWSSTGNQPQH
TRBV3-1/TRBV3-2 | . | 11 | ASSLFLTDTQY
TRBV19 | . | 13 | ASSMNGAFSDTQY
TRBV6-2/TRBV6-3 | . | 11 | ASSYTGAAEAF
TRBV6-5 | . | 11 | ASGQGSGNTIY
TRBV13 | . | 20 | ASSLAPGLLGAGGSSYNEQF
TRBV5-4 | . | 14 | ASSFIMRDSYNEQF
TRBV12-3/TRBV12-4 | . | 11 | ASSLTANYGYT
TRBV12-3/TRBV12-4 | once | 11 | ASSPGQGLSLH
TRBV28 | once | 14 | ASSSSRQGSNQPQH
TRBV19 | . | 15 | ASSIAGMSSGANVLT
TRBV2 | . | 12 | ASSQQGGNQPQH
TRBV20-1 | . | 9 | SARGGEEQF
TRBV3-1/TRBV3-2 | . | 10 | ASSHGLPEQF
TRBV24-1 | . | 13 | ATSDLGSPTDTQY
TRBV2 | . | 13 | ASRGTSGNTGELF